These 25 T cell receptor beta chains were all obtained from the same sample, sequenced in a study of blood T cell repertoires in COVID-19. Sequencing used immunoSEQ multiplex PCR; TCRdb keeps in-frame clones, though not all of them. The sample shows fewer than 300,000 clones, under 95% of them seen only once. Sequencing was done on a sample of PBMCs or T cells enriched from blood (not recorded which). The receptors shown here come from a woman between 35 and 50 years old with acute COVID-19.

V gene TRBV28 combines with J gene TRBJ1-4; the match to TRBD1 covers 7 bases. With V trimmed by 8 bases and J by 4 bases, 4 bases remained unmatched. CDR1 and CDR2 from the germline V gene are MDHEN and SYDVKM. The CDR3 totals 13 residues. Here the CDR3 reads CASGTVGNEKLFF. CDR3 DNA sequence: TGTGCCAGCGGGACAGTCGGTAATGAAAAACTGTTTTTT.

The chain combines TRBV28 with TRBJ1-2; no clear D gene. Per germline, CDR1 MDHEN and CDR2 SYDVKM. V lost 7 bases and J lost 0, with 9 bases in between. There are 13 residues in the CDR3. The CDR3 spells CASNGLTNYGYTF. CDR3 nucleotides: TGTGCCAGCAACGGTTTAACTAACTATGGCTACACCTTC.

V and J are TRBV20-1 and TRBJ2-7; D remains unclear. V dropped 2 bases and J dropped 1 base, with 3 bases sitting between them. The CDR3 covers 11 residues. CDR1 and CDR2 from the germline V gene are DFQATT and SNEGSKA (reference sequence). This CDR3 is CSARQSYEQYF. Here the CDR3 DNA reads TGCAGTGCTAGACAATCCTACGAGCAGTACTTC.

This sequence joins TRBV18 and TRBJ2-1; 12 bases map to TRBD2. V lost 4 bases and J lost 5; bases outside the gene matches: 6. CDR1 and CDR2 (germline): KGHSH, LQKENI. CDR3 length: 16 amino acids. The chain's CDR3 is CASSRPLAGGNNEQFF. In DNA form, the CDR3 reads TGTGCCAGCTCACGCCCACTAGCGGGGGGCAACAATGAGCAGTTCTTC.

The chain carries TRBV19 and TRBJ2-1; perhaps TRBD2 as D (6 bases). Between the trimmed V and J ends, which lost 7 bases and 0 bases, there was a span of 13 bases. The CDR3 runs 15 residues. The germline gives CDR1 LNHDA, CDR2 SQIVND (reference sequence). CDR3 DNA: TGTGCCAGTAAAAAAGCGGGTTCCTCCTACAATGAGCAGTTCTTC. This translates into CASKKAGSSYNEQFF.

The chain has TRBV5-1 and TRBJ1-5; possibly TRBD1 for D (6 bases). CDR3 size: 16 residues. V was trimmed by 2 bases and J by 0 bases, leaving 12 bases between them. Germline V gene lookup returns CDR1 SGHRS and CDR2 YFSETQ. CDR3 residues: CASSFMPGDSNQPQHF. The CDR3 DNA reads TGCGCCAGCAGCTTCATGCCAGGGGATAGCAATCAGCCCCAGCATTTT. Full variable domain (missing parts from reference TRBV5-1 and TRBJ1-5): KAGVTQTPRYLIKTRGQQVTLSCSPISGHRSVSWYQQTPGQGLQFLFEYFSETQRNKGNFPGRFSGRQFSNSRSEMNVSTLELGDSALYLCASSFMPGDSNQPQHFGDGTRLSIL.

This clone was recorded once. The rearrangement links TRBV11-2 to TRBJ2-7; D unresolved. The V gene lost 2 bases and the J gene lost 2 bases, with 19 bases spanning the gap. This CDR3 region has 17 residues. Germline values: CDR1 SGHAT, CDR2 FQNNGV. The CDR3 region is CASSLFSSTLVPYEQYF. The CDR3, as DNA: TGTGCCAGCAGCTTATTTTCATCGACACTTGTACCCTACGAGCAGTACTTC. The variable domain in full, with the rest retrieved from reference TRBV11-2 and TRBJ2-7, is EAGVAQSPRYKIIEKRQSVAFWCNPISGHATLYWYQQILGQGPKLLIQFQNNGVVDDSQLPKDRFSAERLKGVDSTLKIQPAKLEDSAVYLCASSLFSSTLVPYEQYFGPGTRLTVT.

V gene TRBV27 combines with J gene TRBJ2-1; D is ambiguous. The CDR3 extends over 15 amino acids. The V gene's germline CDR1 is MNHEY and CDR2 SMNVEV (reference sequence). The ends were cut back, 3 bases at V and 0 bases at J, with 9 bases in the middle. CDR3 sequence reads: CASSLLGSSYNEQFF. The CDR3 DNA is TGTGCCAGCAGTTTGTTGGGCAGCTCCTACAATGAGCAGTTCTTC.

This clone is a singleton in its sample. The V call is TRBV28, the J call TRBJ2-6; D not certain. The V gene lost 7 bases and the J gene lost 0 bases, with 4 bases spanning the gap. Germline V CDR1 and CDR2: MDHEN, SYDVKM. The CDR3 sequence is 13 residues long. This CDR3 is CASTSSGANVLTF. CDR3 nucleotides: TGTGCCAGCACCTCCTCTGGGGCCAACGTCCTGACTTTC.

V and J are TRBV30 and TRBJ1-5; 7 positions agree with TRBD1. There are 15 residues in the CDR3. Germline V gene lookup returns CDR1 GTSNPN and CDR2 SVGIG (reference sequence). J was trimmed by 10 bases and V by 5 bases; bases with no gene match: 17. In DNA, the CDR3 is TGTGCCTGGCCTAGAGGGGGACAGACTATCTCTCCCCAGCATTTT. It translates to CAWPRGGQTISPQHF.

The CDR3 loop reads CASTRLGYNEQFF. DNA of the CDR3: TGTGCCAGCACCCGTCTAGGTTACAATGAGCAGTTCTTC. The chain couples TRBV7-9 to TRBJ2-1, with unresolved D. The CDR3 spans 13 residues. CDR1 and CDR2 from the germline V gene are SEHNR and FQNEAQ (reference sequence). Deletions cut 7 bases from V and 4 bases from J, with 11 bases between.

The count of this clone is one. The V gene is TRBV10-3, the J gene TRBJ2-1; 7 nucleotides align to TRBD2. V was pared by 10 bases and J by 6 bases, with 6 bases of the junction left unmatched. CDR1 is ENHRY, CDR2 SYGVKD, per germline. CDR3 length equals 12 residues. This CDR3 reads CATGWEGNEQFF. The CDR3 DNA reads TGTGCCACTGGTTGGGAGGGCAATGAGCAGTTCTTC.

This clone was observed a few times. The J gene is TRBJ2-1, the V gene TRBV9; 12 bases fit TRBD2. The V and J ends lost 2 bases and 0 bases, in that order; junction bases with no gene match: 3. The V gene's germline CDR1 is SGDLS and CDR2 YYNGEE. CDR3 length equals 17 residues. In DNA, the CDR3 is TGTGCCAGCAGCGTGGGACTAGCGGGCAGCTCCTACAATGAGCAGTTCTTC. Its protein is CASSVGLAGSSYNEQFF.

This chain uses TRBV5-5 with TRBJ2-6, with 12 bases fitting TRBD1. V lost 4 bases to trimming and J lost 0 bases; unmatched junction nucleotides: 8. This CDR3 has 19 amino acids. Germline V gives CDR1 SGHKS, CDR2 YYEKEE (reference sequence). CDR3 residues: CASSRGWDRGLSGANVLTF. The CDR3 DNA sequence: TGTGCCAGCAGCCGAGGATGGGACAGGGGGCTCTCTGGGGCCAACGTCCTGACTTTC. Variable domain in full (rest from reference TRBV5-5 and TRBJ2-6): DAGVTQSPTHLIKTRGQQVTLRCSPISGHKSVSWYQQVLGQGPQFIFQYYEKEERGRGNFPDRFSARQFPNYSSELNVNALLLGDSALYLCASSRGWDRGLSGANVLTFGAGSRLTVL.

The CDR3 loop is CASSSDRRGYTF. CDR3 sequence (DNA): TGTGCCAGCAGCTCGGACAGGCGGGGCTACACCTTC. The chain uses TRBV5-4 and TRBJ1-2, with 7 bases that match TRBD1. The CDR3 has 12 amino acids. Per germline, CDR1 SGHNT and CDR2 YYREEE (reference sequence). J lost 8 bases, V lost 3 bases, and 4 bases had no gene match.

The rearrangement joins TRBV29-1 to TRBJ2-3; 9 bases are shared with TRBD2. The CDR3 spans 15 residues. Germline-derived CDR1 and CDR2 are SQVTM and ANQGSEA. V dropped 7 bases and J dropped 4; count of bases not matched to a gene: 12. CDR3 amino acids: CSALAGLAFSDTQYF. The CDR3, as DNA: TGCAGCGCGCTAGCGGGACTAGCTTTTTCAGATACGCAGTATTTT.

The table lists this clone with a count of one. V usage is TRBV28 and J usage is TRBJ1-6, with 9 bases lining up with TRBD1. V trimming: 5 bases; J trimming: 10 bases; junction bases outside the gene matches: 12. This CDR3 has 16 residues. CDR1 and CDR2 (germline): MDHEN, SYDVKM. The CDR3 nucleotides are TGTGCCAGCAGTCCGTCAGGACAGGGGTATATGTCACCCCTCCACTTT. It encodes CASSPSGQGYMSPLHF.

The chain combines TRBV9 with TRBJ2-1, with TRBD2 matching over 11 bases. Germline CDR1 reads SGDLS; CDR2 reads YYNGEE. The CDR3 has 15 amino acids. Germline trimming cut 4 bases from V and 4 bases from J; bases unmatched to any gene: 4. DNA for the CDR3: TGTGCCAGCAGCATTAGCGGGGGGGTATACAATGAGCAGTTCTTC. Translated, it gives CASSISGGVYNEQFF.

This chain joins TRBV30 and TRBJ1-5, with D hard to call. V was cut by 0 bases and J by 0 bases, with 6 bases left in between. CDR1 and CDR2 (germline): GTSNPN, SVGIG (reference sequence). The CDR3 loop spans 14 amino acids. The CDR3 DNA follows: TGTGCCTGGAGTGTACACCTTAGCAATCAGCCCCAGCATTTT. Translating gives CAWSVHLSNQPQHF.

J is TRBJ2-3 and V is TRBV7-8; D may be TRBD1 (6 bases). The V gene lost 4 bases and the J gene lost 4 bases, with 6 bases spanning the gap. The length of the CDR3 is 12 residues. In germline, CDR1 is SGHVS, CDR2 FQNEAQ. The CDR3 bases are TGTGCCAGCAGCTACAGGGCAGATACGCAGTATTTT. Protein: CASSYRADTQYF.

The chain uses TRBV19 and TRBJ2-1; 9 bases line up with TRBD2. The CDR3 spans 15 residues. V lost 7 bases, J lost 7 bases, and 11 bases stayed unmatched. CDR1 and CDR2 (germline): LNHDA, SQIVND (reference sequence). The CDR3 DNA sequence: TGTGCCAGTAATTTCGCGGGGGGGCCGAGTAATGAGCAGTTCTTC. This codes for CASNFAGGPSNEQFF.

The CDR3 DNA sequence: TGCGCCAGCAGTCAATCGATAGGCAGGGCGGGGTGCGGAGTCAGGTATGGCTACACCTTC. It codes for CASSQSIGRAGCGVRYGYTF. The chain joins TRBV23-1 to TRBJ1-2; tentative D call: TRBD1 (5 bases). TRBV23-1 is annotated as an ORF whose role is uncertain. The CDR3 consists of 20 residues. V shed 0 bases and J shed 5 bases, with 28 bases lying between them.

This clone was detected once. The chain couples TRBV19 to TRBJ1-4; 7 positions match TRBD1. Germline V gene data show CDR1 as LNHDA and CDR2 as SQIVND (reference sequence). This CDR3 has 13 residues. The V gene end was trimmed by 6 bases and the J gene end by 13 bases; junction bases not matched to a gene: 11. The CDR3 is CASSTTGSKRLFF. Written as DNA, the CDR3 is TGTGCCAGTAGCACGACAGGGTCCAAAAGACTGTTTTTT. The full variable domain, in which reference TRBV19 and TRBJ1-4 provide the parts outside the CDR3, is DGGITQSPKYLFRKEGQNVTLSCEQNLNHDAMYWYRQDPGQGLRLIYYSQIVNDFQKGDIAEGYSVSREKKESFPLTVTSAQKNPTAFYLCASSTTGSKRLFFGSGTQLSVL.

V is TRBV3-1 (or the pseudogene TRBV3-2) and J is TRBJ2-1; 9 nucleotides agree with TRBD2. V lost 0 bases and J lost 5; bases outside the gene matches: 5. CDR3 length: 16 residues. The germline V gene encodes CDR1 LGHDT and CDR2 YNNKEL (reference sequence). CDR3 region: CASSQDRQRGDNEQFF. In nucleotides, the CDR3 is TGTGCCAGCAGCCAAGATCGCCAGCGGGGGGACAATGAGCAGTTCTTC.

The V call is TRBV12-2, the J call TRBJ1-5; the D call in the table, TRBD1, was not verified against the DNA. TRBV12-2 is classified as a pseudogene. This CDR3 contains 19 residues. The CDR3 is CASRLEGLVGARSNQPQHF. CDR3 bases: TGTGCAAGTCGCTTAGAGGGGTTGGTGGGGGCGCGGAGCAATCAGCCCCAGCATTTT.